The 23 T cell receptor beta chains below come from one sample, sequenced in a study of T cell responses to AZD1222 COVID-19 vaccine. TCRdb's table, derived via immunoSEQ multiplex PCR, lists solely in-frame clones and lacks some. The sample consists of 150,000 to 200,000 clones, almost 95% of them appearing once. The sample was peripheral blood, taken on day 0 of AZD1222 vaccination. The receptors stem from an adult in good health.

The genes are TRBV7-9 and TRBJ2-7; D is unclear. CDR1 and CDR2 (germline): SEHNR, FQNEAQ (reference sequence). V lost 5 bases to trimming and J lost 2 bases, with 13 bases between them. The CDR3 totals 14 residues. The CDR3 sequence is CASSPDRPPYEQYF. Here the CDR3 DNA reads TGTGCCAGCAGCCCAGATCGCCCACCCTACGAGCAGTACTTC.

This rearrangement joins TRBV4-3 to TRBJ2-7; 8 nucleotides agree with TRBD2. The germline gives CDR1 LGHNA, CDR2 YSLEER. The CDR3 runs to 17 residues. V shed 0 bases, J shed 5 bases, and the junction held 12 bases outside the gene matches. CDR3 sequence: CASSQDPLGSGIDEQYF. The CDR3 DNA reads as TGCGCCAGCAGCCAAGACCCCCTGGGTAGCGGGATAGACGAGCAGTACTTC.

The gene calls are TRBV12-5 and TRBJ2-1; D is uncertain. With 6 bases removed from V and 10 bases from J, the gap between germline ends came to 25 bases. In germline, CDR1 is LGHNT, CDR2 FRNRAP. The CDR3 consists of 16 residues. The CDR3 here is CASGLQTSVGPWEQFF. CDR3 DNA: TGTGCTAGTGGCTTGCAAACTTCGGTCGGTCCTTGGGAGCAGTTCTTC.

The chain is built from TRBV11-3 and TRBJ2-5; D possibly corresponds to TRBD2 (6 bases). Germline CDR1 is SGHNT and CDR2 is YENEEA. This CDR3 spans 13 amino acids. Between the trimmed V and J ends, which lost 5 bases and 1 base, there was a span of 8 bases. CDR3 DNA sequence: TGTGCCAGCAGCCGGGACTTCCAAGAGACCCAGTACTTC. This translates into CASSRDFQETQYF.

J is TRBJ1-4 and V is TRBV28; D is possibly TRBD1 (6 bases). Germline V CDR1 and CDR2: MDHEN, SYDVKM. Trimming took 7 bases from V and 8 from J, leaving 14 bases between them. This CDR3 comprises 13 residues. CDR3 DNA: TGTGCCAGCAAAACAGGGTGGTACGAAAAACTGTTTTTT. Translated: CASKTGWYEKLFF. The whole variable domain, filled in from reference TRBV28 and TRBJ1-4, reads DVKVTQSSRYLVKRTGEKVFLECVQDMDHENMFWYRQDPGLGLRLIYFSYDVKMKEKGDIPEGYSVSREKKERFSLILESASTNQTSMYLCASKTGWYEKLFFGSGTQLSVL.

CDR3 nucleotides: TGTGCCAGCAGTTTTTCCAGGGCTAGCAATCAGCCCCAGCATTTT. It specifies CASSFSRASNQPQHF. The rearrangement uses TRBV27 and TRBJ1-5; the D gene is possibly TRBD1 (5 bases). The CDR3 runs to 15 residues. Germline CDR1 is MNHEY and CDR2 is SMNVEV (reference sequence). The V and J ends lost 3 bases and 0 bases respectively, with 9 bases between them.

This chain connects TRBV5-8 to TRBJ1-2; tentative D call: TRBD1 (6 bases). Germline V gene data show CDR1 as SGHTS and CDR2 as YDEGEE. V dropped 4 bases and J dropped 8 bases, with 15 bases sitting between them. The CDR3 covers 13 residues. This CDR3 reads CASSRGAEYGYTF. CDR3 DNA: TGTGCCAGCAGCCGGGGGGCGGAGTACGGCTACACCTTC.

The V call is TRBV18, the J call TRBJ1-5; D is unclear. There are 14 residues in the CDR3. Trimming took off 3 bases at V and 4 bases at J, with 10 bases between the two ends. The germline CDR1 and CDR2 sequences are KGHSH and LQKENI. The CDR3 loop is CASSPLSTNQPQHF. The CDR3 coding sequence is TGTGCCAGCTCACCGTTGTCAACAAATCAGCCCCAGCATTTT.

CDR3 amino acids: CASSFGLMNTEAFF. The CDR3 nucleotides read TGTGCCAGCAGTTTCGGCCTCATGAACACTGAAGCTTTCTTT. This chain uses TRBV28 with TRBJ1-1, with no clear D. The CDR3 is made up of 14 amino acids. The V gene's germline CDR1 is MDHEN and CDR2 SYDVKM. V shed 3 bases and J shed 0 bases, with 8 bases lying between them.

DNA of the CDR3: TGTGCCAGCAGCTCCCCGGGGGGCTACAATGAGCAGTTCTTC. It translates to CASSSPGGYNEQFF. The gene calls are TRBV7-9 and TRBJ2-1; TRBD2 agrees at 7 bases. CDR3 length: 14 residues. The junction had 3 bases not matched to a gene; V was cut back by 4 bases and J by 3 bases. Germline V lookup: CDR1 SEHNR, CDR2 FQNEAQ (reference sequence).

This chain joins TRBV28 and TRBJ2-1; 9 positions agree with TRBD2. Per germline, CDR1 MDHEN and CDR2 SYDVKM. The CDR3 is 15 amino acids. Losses at the gene ends were 4 bases for V and 4 bases for J; bases not matched to a gene: 5. The CDR3 sequence is CASSSLAGGYNEQFF. CDR3 bases: TGTGCCAGCAGTTCCCTCGCGGGAGGGTACAATGAGCAGTTCTTC.

V and J are TRBV5-5 and TRBJ2-1, with 8 bases identical to TRBD2. J gave up 9 bases and V 4 bases, and 12 bases lay outside the gene matches. This CDR3 comprises 15 residues. Germline CDR1 and CDR2: SGHKS and YYEKEE (reference sequence). The CDR3 nucleotides read TGTGCCAGCAGCCCCCTAACGGGAGGGCCGGTTGAGCAGTTCTTC. Its translation is CASSPLTGGPVEQFF.

This chain connects TRBV5-1 to TRBJ2-2, with D possibly being TRBD1 (6 bases). V lost 6 bases to trimming and J lost 0 bases, with 12 bases between them. The CDR3 spans 15 residues. Per the germline V gene, CDR1 is SGHRS and CDR2 is YFSETQ. The CDR3 bases are TGCGCCAGCATGGAGGACAGAGCGAACACCGGGGAGCTGTTTTTT. Its translation: CASMEDRANTGELFF.

In this sample, this clone turned up once. The rearrangement links TRBV3-1 (or the pseudogene TRBV3-2) to TRBJ1-4; 8 bases map to TRBD1. This CDR3 is 15 amino acids long. Germline CDR1 is LGHDT and CDR2 is YNNKEL (reference sequence). J gave up 7 bases and V 1 base, and 5 bases lay outside the gene matches. The CDR3 nucleotides read TGTGCCAGCAGCCAAGGCGGACAGGGAGGTGAAAAACTGTTTTTT. Its protein is CASSQGGQGGEKLFF.

The chain links TRBV28 to TRBJ1-4; D unresolved. Trimming cost V 2 bases and J 7 bases, with 11 bases left between them. Germline CDR1 MDHEN, CDR2 SYDVKM. CDR3 length equals 14 residues. The CDR3 loop is CASSLTSPGEKLFF. The CDR3 DNA reads TGTGCCAGCAGTTTAACCTCTCCGGGTGAAAAACTGTTTTTT.

This sequence joins TRBV2 and TRBJ2-1; 8 bases are shared with TRBD1. Trimming took 6 bases from V and 7 from J; bases not matched to a gene: 2. The CDR3 sequence is 12 residues long. From germline, CDR1 is SNHLY and CDR2 FYNNEI. The CDR3, as DNA: TGTGCCAGCAGAGGACAGGGAAATGAGCAGTTCTTC. Translated, it gives CASRGQGNEQFF.

The V call is TRBV19, the J call TRBJ1-2; D gene uncertain. Looked up from germline, CDR1 is LNHDA and CDR2 is SQIVND (reference sequence). This CDR3 has 12 residues. V dropped 7 bases and J dropped 3 bases, with 9 bases sitting between them. CDR3 sequence (DNA): TGTGCCAGTAAAGGCGGATACTATGGCTACACCTTC. It is translated as CASKGGYYGYTF.

The rearrangement links TRBV5-6 to TRBJ1-2; unclear D gene. Germline V gene lookup returns CDR1 SGHDT and CDR2 YYEEEE. Trimming left V 0 bases short and J 3 bases short, with 9 bases between. The CDR3 runs 14 residues. This CDR3 is CASSLGAAYYGYTF. CDR3 in DNA: TGTGCCAGCAGCTTGGGGGCAGCGTACTATGGCTACACCTTC.

This chain joins TRBV4-1 and TRBJ2-7; D is unclear. Trimming left V 1 base short and J 4 bases short, with 8 bases between. The V gene's germline CDR1 is MGHRA and CDR2 YSYEKL. The CDR3 extends over 13 amino acids. CDR3 in amino acids: CASSQVAEYEQYF. For the CDR3, the DNA is TGCGCCAGCAGCCAAGTGGCAGAATACGAGCAGTACTTC.

This chain links TRBV13 with TRBJ1-1; the D gene is possibly TRBD1 (6 bases). Germline loops: CDR1 PRHDT, CDR2 FYEKMQ (reference sequence). V dropped 4 bases and J dropped 6 bases, with 12 bases sitting between them. CDR3 size: 13 residues. CDR3 DNA: TGTGCCAGCAGCTCCCAAACAGGGTCTGAAGCTTTCTTT. Translated: CASSSQTGSEAFF.

This clone was recorded only once. This sequence joins TRBV5-1 and TRBJ1-2; 7 bases line up with TRBD1. The V gene end was trimmed by 4 bases and the J gene end by 8 bases; junction bases not matched to a gene: 11. Germline V CDR1 and CDR2: SGHRS, YFSETQ. The CDR3 covers 14 residues. The CDR3 sequence: CASSETTGMGGYTF. CDR3 coding DNA: TGCGCCAGCAGCGAAACGACAGGGATGGGGGGCTACACCTTC.

The chain carries TRBV19 and TRBJ1-1; D perhaps matches TRBD1 (6 bases). Germline CDR1 LNHDA, CDR2 SQIVND (reference sequence). The CDR3 totals 13 residues. V was trimmed by 5 bases and J by 7 bases, leaving 14 bases between them. Here the CDR3 reads CASSDHGTLEAFF. CDR3 nucleotides: TGTGCCAGTAGTGACCACGGGACACTTGAAGCTTTCTTT.

The V gene is TRBV27, the J gene TRBJ1-2, with 9 bases that match TRBD1. The length of the CDR3 is 15 residues. The germline V gene encodes CDR1 MNHEY and CDR2 SMNVEV (reference sequence). V lost 3 bases and J lost 3; bases outside the gene matches: 5. DNA of the CDR3: TGTGCCAGCAGTTTGGGTGGACAGGGGTACTATGGCTACACCTTC. This encodes CASSLGGQGYYGYTF.